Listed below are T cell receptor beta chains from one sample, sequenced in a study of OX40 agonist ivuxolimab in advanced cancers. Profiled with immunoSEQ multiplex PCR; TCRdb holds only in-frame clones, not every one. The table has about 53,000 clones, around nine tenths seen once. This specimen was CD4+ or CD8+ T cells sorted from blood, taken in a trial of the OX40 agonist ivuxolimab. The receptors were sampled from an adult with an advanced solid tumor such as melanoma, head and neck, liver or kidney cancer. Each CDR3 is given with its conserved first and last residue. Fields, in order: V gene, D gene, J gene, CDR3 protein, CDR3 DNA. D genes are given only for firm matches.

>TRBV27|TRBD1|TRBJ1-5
CASSRGPNQPQHF
TGTGCCAGCAGTAGGGGGCCCAATCAGCCCCAGCATTTT
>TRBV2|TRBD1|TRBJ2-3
CASSEAAPGQGRDTQYF
TGTGCCAGCAGTGAAGCCGCCCCGGGACAGGGAAGAGATACGCAGTATTTT
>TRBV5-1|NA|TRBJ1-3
CASSLESGNTIYF
TGCGCCAGCAGCTTGGAGTCGGGAAACACCATATATTTT
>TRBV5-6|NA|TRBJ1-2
CASSLVGTFPDGYTF
TGTGCCAGCAGCTTGGTTGGGACATTCCCAGATGGCTACACCTTC
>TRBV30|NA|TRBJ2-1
CAWSPRGYSYNEQFF
TGTGCCTGGAGCCCCAGGGGATACTCCTACAATGAGCAGTTCTTC
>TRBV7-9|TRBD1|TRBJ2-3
CASSLDRGLDTQYF
TGTGCCAGCAGCTTAGACAGGGGTTTAGATACGCAGTATTTT
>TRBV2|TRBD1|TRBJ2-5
CANSKTGGETQYF
TGTGCCAACTCTAAGACAGGGGGAGAGACCCAGTACTTC
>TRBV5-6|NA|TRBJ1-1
CASSSRINTEAFF
TGTGCCAGCAGCTCCCGCATCAACACTGAAGCTTTCTTT
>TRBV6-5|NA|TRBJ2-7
CASSSFGGGTYEQYF
TGTGCCAGCAGTTCCTTCGGGGGTGGGACCTACGAGCAGTACTTC
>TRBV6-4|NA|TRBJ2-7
CASWEGSGILTYEQYF
TGTGCCAGTTGGGAAGGATCAGGGATACTTACCTACGAGCAGTACTTC